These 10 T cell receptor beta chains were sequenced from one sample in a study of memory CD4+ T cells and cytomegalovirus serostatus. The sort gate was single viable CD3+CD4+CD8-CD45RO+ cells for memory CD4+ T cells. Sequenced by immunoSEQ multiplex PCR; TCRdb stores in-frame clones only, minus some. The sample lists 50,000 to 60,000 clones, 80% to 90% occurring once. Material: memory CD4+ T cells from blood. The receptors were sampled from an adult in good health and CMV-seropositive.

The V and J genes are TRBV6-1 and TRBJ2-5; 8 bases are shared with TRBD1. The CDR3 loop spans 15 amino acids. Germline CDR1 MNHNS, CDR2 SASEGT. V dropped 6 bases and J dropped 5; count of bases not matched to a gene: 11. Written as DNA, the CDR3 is TGTGCCAGCAGACAGAACTTCTACAGGGGGGAGACCCAGTACTTC. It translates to CASRQNFYRGETQYF.

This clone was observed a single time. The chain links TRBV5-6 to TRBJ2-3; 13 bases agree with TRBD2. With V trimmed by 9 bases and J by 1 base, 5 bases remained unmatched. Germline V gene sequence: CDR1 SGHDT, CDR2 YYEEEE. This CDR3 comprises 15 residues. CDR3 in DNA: TGTGCCACCCGCGGACTAGCGGGGGGCACAGATACGCAGTATTTT. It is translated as CATRGLAGGTDTQYF.

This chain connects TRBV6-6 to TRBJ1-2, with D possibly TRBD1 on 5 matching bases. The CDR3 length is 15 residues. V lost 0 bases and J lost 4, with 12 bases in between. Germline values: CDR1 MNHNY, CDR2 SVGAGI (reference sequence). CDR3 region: CASSYSWTSVYGYTF. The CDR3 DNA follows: TGTGCCAGCAGTTACTCGTGGACATCTGTCTATGGCTACACCTTC.

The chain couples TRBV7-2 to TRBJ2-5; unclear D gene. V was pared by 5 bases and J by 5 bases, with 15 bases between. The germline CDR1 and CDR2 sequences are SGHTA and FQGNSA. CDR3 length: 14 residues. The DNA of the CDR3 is TGTGCCAGCAGCCTATCCCTGGGGTCGGAGACCCAGTACTTC. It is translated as CASSLSLGSETQYF.

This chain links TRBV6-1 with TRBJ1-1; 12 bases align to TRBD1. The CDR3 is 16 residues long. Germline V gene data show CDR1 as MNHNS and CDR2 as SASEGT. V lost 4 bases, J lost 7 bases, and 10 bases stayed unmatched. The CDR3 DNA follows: TGTGCCAGCAGTGGATTCCTCGGGACAGGGGGCTTTGAAGCTTTCTTT. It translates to CASSGFLGTGGFEAFF.

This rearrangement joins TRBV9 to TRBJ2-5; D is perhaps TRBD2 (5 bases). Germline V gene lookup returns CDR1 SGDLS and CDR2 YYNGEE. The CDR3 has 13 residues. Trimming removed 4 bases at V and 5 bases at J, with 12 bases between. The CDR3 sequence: CASSPGLLETQYF. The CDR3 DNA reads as TGTGCCAGCAGCCCTGGACTGCTTGAGACCCAGTACTTC.

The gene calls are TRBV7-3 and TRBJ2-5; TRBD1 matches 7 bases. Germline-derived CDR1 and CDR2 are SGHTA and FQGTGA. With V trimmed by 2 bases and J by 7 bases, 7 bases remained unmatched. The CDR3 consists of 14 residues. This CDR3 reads CASSLVGGEGTQYF. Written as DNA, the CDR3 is TGTGCCAGCAGCTTAGTAGGGGGCGAAGGGACCCAGTACTTC.

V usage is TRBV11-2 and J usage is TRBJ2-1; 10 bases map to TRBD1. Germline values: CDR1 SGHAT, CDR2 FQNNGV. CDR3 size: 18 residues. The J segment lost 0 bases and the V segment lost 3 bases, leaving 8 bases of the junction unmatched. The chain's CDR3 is CASSLKDRGSSSYNEQFF. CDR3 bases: TGTGCCAGCAGCTTGAAGGACAGGGGGTCTAGCTCCTACAATGAGCAGTTCTTC.

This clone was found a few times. The DNA of the CDR3 is TGTGCCATCAGGGCGGACAGGGGGGACTATGGCTACACCTTC. As protein: CAIRADRGDYGYTF. V and J are TRBV10-3 and TRBJ1-2; 10 nucleotides agree with TRBD1. Unmatched junction bases numbered 4, after V lost 6 bases and J lost 3 bases. The germline V gene has CDR1 ENHRY and CDR2 SYGVKD. This CDR3 is built from 14 residues.

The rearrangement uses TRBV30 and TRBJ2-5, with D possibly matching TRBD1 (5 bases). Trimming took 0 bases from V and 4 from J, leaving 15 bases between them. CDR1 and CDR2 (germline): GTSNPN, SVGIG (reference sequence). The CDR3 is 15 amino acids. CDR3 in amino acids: CAWSVGQGNTETQYF. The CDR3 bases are TGTGCCTGGAGTGTAGGCCAGGGCAATACAGAGACCCAGTACTTC.